This TCR beta chain was identified in a study of blood T cell repertoires in COVID-19. TCRdb's copy holds only in-frame clones and misses some; the assay was immunoSEQ multiplex PCR. The sample has some 240,000 clones, around 86% seen once. The sequenced sample was peripheral blood. The clonotype comes from a man aged 55 to 69 who had recovered from COVID-19.

The CDR3 sequence is CAWRNRASYEQYF. CDR3 DNA: TGTGCCTGGAGGAACAGGGCCTCCTACGAGCAGTACTTC. V usage is TRBV30 and J usage is TRBJ2-7; D may be TRBD1 (6 bases). The CDR3 loop spans 13 amino acids. Between the trimmed V and J ends, which lost 3 bases and 0 bases, there was a span of 9 bases. From germline, CDR1 is GTSNPN and CDR2 SVGIG (reference sequence).